The clone carrying this TCR beta chain was seen many times. MiXCR was run by TCRdb on the 5' RACE reads, yielding one entry per CDR3 protein. The table lists approximately 290,000 distinct CDR3 sequences, less than 25% of them singletons, with 3.5% in the top ten. These data originate in a study of CD8 T cells in ankylosing spondylitis. The germline V and J ends were trimmed by 8 bases and 0 bases, with 11 bases remaining between them. CDR1 and CDR2 (germline): SNHLY, FYNNEI. The CDR3 is made up of 14 amino acids. The clonotype originates from a female donor with ankylosing spondylitis or in good health (not recorded which). V usage is TRBV2 and J usage is TRBJ2-1; D gene uncertain. Sequenced input: blood, either unsorted or a sorted T cell fraction (not recorded which). The CDR3 here is CASGRISSYNEQFF. CDR3 in DNA: TGTGCCAGCGGTAGAATCAGCTCCTACAATGAGCAGTTCTTC.